This section outlines one T cell receptor (beta chain) sequence together with its context. The antigen is unknown. The PCR contained 60 Vbeta and 13 Jbeta primers. TCRdb's table, derived via immunoSEQ multiplex PCR, lists solely in-frame clones and lacks some. In the table there are fewer than 110,000 clones, 85% of which are singletons. Germline loops: CDR1 MNHEY, CDR2 SVGAGI. V lost 5 bases and J lost 2; bases outside the gene matches: 4. The CDR3 loop spans 14 amino acids. These data come from a study of cytomegalovirus exposure and HLA in healthy donors. Broader study findings: What was likely a sequencing artifact was a cluster of highly shared sequence variants. In an earlier analysis, in fewer than 700 donors, most V segments appeared productive either ~87% or ~30% of the time. On later analysis, the bulk of CMV-associated TCR beta chains appeared to be HLA-restricted.

The clonotype was recovered from a man aged 30-40 years in good health and CMV-seronegative. Sequencing was carried out using PBMCs. The gene calls are TRBV6-5 and TRBJ2-5; 8 nucleotides agree with TRBD2. The CDR3 region is CASSPAGEQETQYF. CDR3 bases: TGTGCCAGCAGTCCAGCGGGAGAACAAGAGACCCAGTACTTC.